This T cell receptor beta chain is from a study of Ad26.COV2.S vaccination and SARS-CoV-2 variants. Overall study: Each vaccinee took Ad26.COV2.S intramuscularly, once or twice 56 days apart.

A word on this clone: Its target is not known.

General study points: A substantial breadth of spike-specific CD8+ and CD4+ T cell responses after vaccination has been reported. Recipients of vaccine and of placebo showed similar breadth of their non-spike TCR repertoires.

This sample's treatment: around 19 received Ad26.COV2.S at low or high dose, single or two shots; about 5 received placebo; per-sample allocation not given. Following the first vaccine or placebo injection, samples were taken on day 63. Germline values: CDR1 SQVTM, CDR2 ANQGSEA. The CDR3 is made up of 10 amino acids. V lost 4 bases, J lost 7 bases, and 5 bases lay in between. The data were produced by immunoSEQ multiplex PCR, yet TCRdb's version contains in-frame clones alone and is incomplete. The sample includes 350,000 to 600,000 clones, 89% of them seen just once. This material consisted of peripheral blood, taken in a trial of Ad26.COV2.S vaccine versus placebo. The receptor's source is a person between 18 and 60 years old who received the Ad26.COV2.S COVID-19 vaccine or a placebo. The chain couples TRBV29-1 to TRBJ2-1; D unresolved. The CDR3 here is CSVGQNEQFF. CDR3 nucleotide sequence: TGCAGCGTTGGCCAGAATGAGCAGTTCTTC.